This TCR beta chain was retrieved from a study of blood T cell repertoires in COVID-19. In the study overall: Acute-phase and convalescent COVID-19 samples originated in the United States, Italy and Spain. PBMCs, B-cell-depleted T cells, or T cells were the source of the cDNA or gDNA that made up the material.

Source study methods: Amplification of reference gene primers provided the estimated nucleated cell counts. Method: immunoSEQ multiplex PCR; TCRdb's copy keeps in-frame clones and lacks some. The V and J calls and the clone size are those of that table, but D and trimming were determined from the DNA. In the table there are 88,000 or so clones, less than 90% of which are singletons. Input material: peripheral blood. The sequence derives from a man aged 55 to 69 with acute or convalescent COVID-19.

The CDR3, as DNA: TGTGCCACCAGCAGAGATGGCGGAATAGCGGGAGGATTAGAGACCCAGTACTTC. The encoded protein is CATSRDGGIAGGLETQYF. The chain carries TRBV15 and TRBJ2-5, with 10 bases that match TRBD2. Germline assignment: CDR1 LNHNV and CDR2 YYDKDF (reference sequence). This CDR3 comprises 18 residues. V lost 0 bases and J lost 4; bases outside the gene matches: 11.